The next 18 T cell receptor beta chains were all read from a single sample in a study of T-cell memory formation after mild COVID-19. One entry per CDR3 protein, called by TCRdb with MiXCR from the 5' RACE reads. The repertoire has around 310,000 distinct CDR3 sequences, over 11% of them found once; the top ten carry 20% to 25%. The specimen sequenced was PBMCs or a T cell subset sorted from them (not recorded which). The receptors come from a man aged 18 to 30 who had mild COVID-19 (a few samples of this study predate the infection). Cell type and time point are not known.

This clonotype was found a few times. CDR3 DNA: TGTGCCAGCAGCTTAGGTATGGCAGGGGGCCAGTCGCTTGGAGCTTTCTTT. Its translation: CASSLGMAGGQSLGAFF. The rearrangement uses TRBV7-2 and TRBJ1-1; 8 nucleotides match TRBD1. Losses at the gene ends were 1 base for V and 10 bases for J; bases not matched to a gene: 17. This CDR3 comprises 17 residues. CDR1 is SGHTA and CDR2 is FQGNSA in the germline V gene.

The V and J genes are TRBV7-9 and TRBJ2-2; D gene uncertain. This CDR3 is 13 amino acids long. The germline gives CDR1 SEHNR, CDR2 FQNEAQ (reference sequence). V lost 0 bases to trimming and J lost 13 bases, with 12 bases between them. The CDR3 sequence is CASSLARMGVLFF. The CDR3 nucleotides are TGTGCCAGCAGCTTAGCGCGAATGGGTGTGCTGTTTTTT.

This clonotype occurred many times. This chain joins TRBV6-6 and TRBJ1-2; the D is unclear. CDR3 length: 14 residues. Trimming stripped 2 bases from V and 8 bases from J, with 15 bases between. The germline CDR1 and CDR2 sequences are MNHNY and SVGAGI (reference sequence). CDR3 DNA sequence: TGTGCCAGCAGTTACCCGGACGACCTGGGCGGCTACACCTTC. It codes for CASSYPDDLGGYTF.

The chain couples TRBV18 to TRBJ1-2; a weak D match, TRBD1 (5 bases). The CDR3 extends over 16 amino acids. V was clipped by 3 bases and J by 3 bases, with 17 bases between them. Germline V gives CDR1 KGHSH, CDR2 LQKENI. The CDR3 nucleotides read TGTGCCAGCTCACCCGTTGCAGGGAGCATCGACTATGGCTACACCTTC. Translating it yields CASSPVAGSIDYGYTF.

This clonotype has a count of ten or more. J is TRBJ1-5 and V is TRBV5-1; a weak D match, TRBD1 (6 bases). Trimming left V 7 bases short and J 5 bases short, with 16 bases between. CDR3 length equals 14 residues. Germline V CDR1 and CDR2: SGHRS, YFSETQ. CDR3 bases: TGCGCCAGCCGTCCGGGGGGCTTGGATCAGCCCCAGCATTTT. Translated: CASRPGGLDQPQHF. Combining the CDR3 with reference TRBV5-1 and TRBJ1-5 gives the whole variable domain KAGVTQTPRYLIKTRGQQVTLSCSPISGHRSVSWYQQTPGQGLQFLFEYFSETQRNKGNFPGRFSGRQFSNSRSEMNVSTLELGDSALYLCASRPGGLDQPQHFGDGTRLSIL.

This clonotype has more than one count but fewer than ten. This chain connects TRBV6-6 to TRBJ2-7; no firm D call. Germline values: CDR1 MNHNY, CDR2 SVGAGI (reference sequence). The CDR3 runs to 18 residues. V was pared by 2 bases and J by 1 base, with 21 bases between. The CDR3 nucleotides read TGTGCCAGCAGTTACGGTCGTTGGGGAAAGGTATTATCCTACGAGCAGTACGTC. Translated: CASSYGRWGKVLSYEQYV.

V usage is TRBV18 and J usage is TRBJ2-1; D is unclear. CDR1 is KGHSH, CDR2 LQKENI, per germline. Between the trimmed V and J ends, which lost 3 bases and 6 bases, there was a span of 12 bases. The CDR3 is 14 residues long. The CDR3 sequence is CASSPSYSTNEQFF. CDR3 sequence (DNA): TGTGCCAGCTCACCTTCGTACAGTACCAATGAGCAGTTCTTC.

This sequence joins TRBV7-2 and TRBJ1-2; D may be TRBD1 (5 bases). Trimming stripped 5 bases from V and 2 bases from J, with 21 bases between. This CDR3 has 17 amino acids. The germline V gene has CDR1 SGHTA and CDR2 FQGNSA. CDR3 loop: CASSISAVTGTNYGYTF. In DNA form, the CDR3 reads TGTGCCAGCAGCATATCGGCCGTCACCGGGACGAACTATGGCTACACCTTC.

This clonotype was seen more than once but under ten times. The rearrangement links TRBV15 to TRBJ2-2; D unresolved. The V gene's germline CDR1 is LNHNV and CDR2 YYDKDF (reference sequence). The V gene lost 0 bases and the J gene lost 5 bases, with 7 bases spanning the gap. The CDR3 spans 14 residues. This CDR3 reads CATSREGRTGELFF. CDR3 sequence (DNA): TGTGCCACCAGCAGAGAGGGCAGGACCGGGGAGCTGTTTTTT.

A few counts support this clonotype. The V and J genes are TRBV12-3 or TRBV12-4 and TRBJ1-2; 8 bases map to TRBD1. This CDR3 has 13 residues. The ends lost 2 bases at V and 13 bases at J; junction bases unmatched: 9. Written as DNA, the CDR3 is TGTGCCAGCAGTTTATTTGGGAGGACAGGGCCCACCTTC. This codes for CASSLFGRTGPTF.

This clonotype has more than one count but fewer than ten. The rearrangement links TRBV5-5 to TRBJ2-1; 7 bases are a match to TRBD1. Trimming at V came to 4 bases and at J to 0 bases, leaving 13 bases not matched to a gene. This CDR3 has 18 amino acids. Germline CDR1 SGHKS, CDR2 YYEKEE (reference sequence). In DNA, the CDR3 is TGTGCCAGCAGCCGAGGGACAGAGGGACCCAGCTCCTACAATGAGCAGTTCTTC. It yields the protein CASSRGTEGPSSYNEQFF.

This clonotype was found a few times. The chain has TRBV4-3 and TRBJ2-7; maybe TRBD1 (5 bases). CDR3 length equals 15 residues. Trimming removed 0 bases at V and 2 bases at J, with 11 bases between. Germline V CDR1 and CDR2: LGHNA, YSLEER. The CDR3 loop is CASSQDSTGTYEQYF. The CDR3 DNA follows: TGCGCCAGCAGCCAAGATAGTACAGGCACCTACGAGCAGTACTTC.

The table lists this clonotype with a few counts. The chain links TRBV9 to TRBJ2-1; possibly TRBD2 for D (6 bases). The CDR3 sequence is 13 residues long. V was cut by 0 bases and J by 10 bases, with 11 bases left in between. CDR1 and CDR2 (germline): SGDLS, YYNGEE. The DNA of the CDR3 is TGTGCCAGCAGCGTAGGTGGGGACTGGGAGCAGTTCTTC. This translates into CASSVGGDWEQFF.

This clonotype has only a few counts. The V call is TRBV6-6, the J call TRBJ2-3; no clear D gene. This CDR3 is 16 amino acids long. The germline V gene has CDR1 MNHNY and CDR2 SVGAGI (reference sequence). V gave up 0 bases and J gave up 2 bases, with 12 bases separating them. The CDR3 DNA is TGTGCCAGCAGTTACTCGCGCCTATCCCCCACAGATACGCAGTATTTT. Encoded protein: CASSYSRLSPTDTQYF.

The chain is built from TRBV6-2 or TRBV6-3 and TRBJ1-1; D remains ambiguous. V dropped 0 bases and J dropped 0 bases, with 14 bases sitting between them. CDR3 length: 17 residues. Germline V gives CDR1 MNHEY, CDR2 SVGEGT. The CDR3 region is CASSYSAGGNMNTEAFF. The CDR3 bases are TGTGCCAGCAGTTACTCCGCGGGTGGGAACATGAACACTGAAGCTTTCTTT.

The chain is built from TRBV7-6 and TRBJ2-2; 12 bases are shared with TRBD2. Germline V gene lookup returns CDR1 SGHVS and CDR2 FNYEAQ. V was clipped by 1 base and J by 3 bases; unmatched bases: 3. The CDR3 spans 17 residues. The CDR3 reads CASSLELAGGYTGELFF. CDR3 DNA sequence: TGTGCCAGCAGCTTAGAACTAGCGGGGGGTTACACCGGGGAGCTGTTTTTT.

A few counts support this clonotype. The chain is built from TRBV7-2 and TRBJ1-2; 7 nucleotides align to TRBD1. This CDR3 region has 13 residues. Germline CDR1 SGHTA, CDR2 FQGNSA. The V gene end was trimmed by 0 bases and the J gene end by 7 bases; junction bases not matched to a gene: 2. CDR3 sequence (DNA): TGTGCCAGCAGCTTAGCAGCAGGGGGTGGCTACACCTTC. The encoded protein is CASSLAAGGGYTF.

This clonotype came up a few times. The gene calls are TRBV4-1 and TRBJ2-3, with D uncertain. Germline-derived CDR1 and CDR2 are MGHRA and YSYEKL. The CDR3 covers 16 residues. The ends were cut back, 3 bases at V and 2 bases at J, with 15 bases in the middle. The CDR3 DNA follows: TGCGCCAGCAGCCAGAAACACCCGACCCTCACAGATACGCAGTATTTT. Translation: CASSQKHPTLTDTQYF.